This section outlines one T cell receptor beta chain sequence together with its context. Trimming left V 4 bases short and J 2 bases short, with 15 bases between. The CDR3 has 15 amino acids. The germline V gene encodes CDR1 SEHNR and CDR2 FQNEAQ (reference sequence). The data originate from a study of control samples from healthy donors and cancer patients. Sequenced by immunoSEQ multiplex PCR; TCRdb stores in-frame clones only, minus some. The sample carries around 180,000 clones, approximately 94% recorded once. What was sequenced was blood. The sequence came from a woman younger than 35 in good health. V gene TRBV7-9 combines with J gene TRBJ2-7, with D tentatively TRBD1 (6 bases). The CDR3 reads CASSYAGTTTYEQYF. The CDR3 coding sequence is TGTGCCAGCAGCTACGCCGGGACAACGACCTACGAGCAGTACTTC.